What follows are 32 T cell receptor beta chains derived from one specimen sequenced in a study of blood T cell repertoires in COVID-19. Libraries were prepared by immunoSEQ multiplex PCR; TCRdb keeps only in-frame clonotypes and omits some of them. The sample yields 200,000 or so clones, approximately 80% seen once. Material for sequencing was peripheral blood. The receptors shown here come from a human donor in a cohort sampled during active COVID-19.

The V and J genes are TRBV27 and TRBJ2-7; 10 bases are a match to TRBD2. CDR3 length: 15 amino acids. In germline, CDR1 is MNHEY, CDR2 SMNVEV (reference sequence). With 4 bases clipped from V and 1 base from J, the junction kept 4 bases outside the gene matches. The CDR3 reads CASSSPSGSSYEQYF. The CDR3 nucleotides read TGTGCCAGCAGTTCCCCTAGCGGGAGTTCCTACGAGCAGTACTTC.

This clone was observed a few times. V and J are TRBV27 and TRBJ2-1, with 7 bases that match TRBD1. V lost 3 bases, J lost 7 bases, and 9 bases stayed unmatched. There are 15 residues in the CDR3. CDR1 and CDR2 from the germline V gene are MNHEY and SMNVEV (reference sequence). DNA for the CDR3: TGTGCCAGCAGTTTTAGACAGGGTATCAGGAATGAGCAGTTCTTC. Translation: CASSFRQGIRNEQFF.

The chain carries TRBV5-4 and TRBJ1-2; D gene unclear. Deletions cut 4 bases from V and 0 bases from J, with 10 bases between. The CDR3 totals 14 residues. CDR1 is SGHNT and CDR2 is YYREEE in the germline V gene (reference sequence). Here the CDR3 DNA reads TGTGCCAGCAGCCTCGGGAAAGCTAACTATGGCTACACCTTC. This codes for CASSLGKANYGYTF. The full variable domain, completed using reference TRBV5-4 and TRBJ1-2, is ETGVTQSPTHLIKTRGQQVTLRCSSQSGHNTVSWYQQALGQGPQFIFQYYREEENGRGNFPPRFSGLQFPNYSSELNVNALELDDSALYLCASSLGKANYGYTFGSGTRLTVV.

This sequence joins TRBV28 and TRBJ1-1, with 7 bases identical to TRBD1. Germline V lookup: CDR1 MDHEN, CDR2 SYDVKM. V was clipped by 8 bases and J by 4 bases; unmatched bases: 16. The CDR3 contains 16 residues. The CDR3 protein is CASGGQPLVWSTEAFF. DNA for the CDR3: TGTGCCAGCGGGGGACAGCCTCTAGTTTGGAGCACTGAAGCTTTCTTT.

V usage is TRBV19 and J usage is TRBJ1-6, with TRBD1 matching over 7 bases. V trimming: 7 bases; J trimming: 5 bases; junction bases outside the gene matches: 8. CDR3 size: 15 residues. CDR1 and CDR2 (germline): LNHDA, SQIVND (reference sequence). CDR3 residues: CASTGQATHNSPLHF. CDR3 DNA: TGTGCCAGTACCGGACAGGCTACTCATAATTCACCCCTCCACTTT.

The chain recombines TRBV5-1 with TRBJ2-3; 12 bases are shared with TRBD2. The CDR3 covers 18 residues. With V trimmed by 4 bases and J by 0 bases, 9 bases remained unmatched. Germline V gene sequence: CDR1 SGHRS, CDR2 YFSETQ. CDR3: CASSDFLGTSGSTDTQYF. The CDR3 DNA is TGCGCCAGCAGCGATTTCCTAGGGACTAGCGGGAGCACAGATACGCAGTATTTT.

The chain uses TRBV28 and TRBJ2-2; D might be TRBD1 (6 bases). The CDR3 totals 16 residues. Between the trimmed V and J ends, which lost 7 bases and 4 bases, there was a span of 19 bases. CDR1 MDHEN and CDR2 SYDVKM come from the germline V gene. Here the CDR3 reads CASTHFRGLGTGELFF. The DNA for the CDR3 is TGTGCCAGCACCCATTTTAGGGGGTTAGGCACCGGGGAGCTGTTTTTT.

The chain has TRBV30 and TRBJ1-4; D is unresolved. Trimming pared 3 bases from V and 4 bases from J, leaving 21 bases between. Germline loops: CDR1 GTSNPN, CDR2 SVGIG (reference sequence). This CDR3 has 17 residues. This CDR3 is CAWSPSPDTLSNEKLFF. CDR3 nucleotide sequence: TGTGCCTGGAGCCCCTCCCCCGACACCCTCAGTAATGAAAAACTGTTTTTT.

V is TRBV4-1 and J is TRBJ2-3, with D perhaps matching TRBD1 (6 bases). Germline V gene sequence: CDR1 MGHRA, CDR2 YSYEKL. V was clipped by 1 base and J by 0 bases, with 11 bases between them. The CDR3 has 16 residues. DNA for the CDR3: TGCGCCAGCAGCCAAGTGTTCAGGGGAAGCACAGATACGCAGTATTTT. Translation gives CASSQVFRGSTDTQYF.

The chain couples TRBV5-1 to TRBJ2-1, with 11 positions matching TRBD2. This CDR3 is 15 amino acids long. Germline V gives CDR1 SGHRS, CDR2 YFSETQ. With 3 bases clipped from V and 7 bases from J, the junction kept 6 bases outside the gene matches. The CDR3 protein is CASSSSLAGANEQFF. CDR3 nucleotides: TGCGCCAGCAGCTCCTCACTAGCGGGAGCGAATGAGCAGTTCTTC.

The CDR3 here is CASSLSRVPYF. The CDR3 region has the DNA TGTGCCAGCAGCTTATCAAGAGTTCCGTACTTC. The rearrangement joins TRBV7-9 to TRBJ2-7, with D uncertain. Germline loops: CDR1 SEHNR, CDR2 FQNEAQ (reference sequence). This CDR3 has 11 residues. The V and J ends lost 2 bases and 12 bases respectively, with 11 bases between them.

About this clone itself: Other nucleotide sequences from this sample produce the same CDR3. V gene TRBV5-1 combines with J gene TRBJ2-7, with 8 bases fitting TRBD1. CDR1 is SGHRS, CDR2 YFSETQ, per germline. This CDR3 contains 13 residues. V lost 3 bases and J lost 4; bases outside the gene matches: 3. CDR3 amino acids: CASSSDRGYEQYF. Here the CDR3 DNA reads TGCGCCAGCAGCTCAGACAGGGGTTACGAGCAGTACTTC.

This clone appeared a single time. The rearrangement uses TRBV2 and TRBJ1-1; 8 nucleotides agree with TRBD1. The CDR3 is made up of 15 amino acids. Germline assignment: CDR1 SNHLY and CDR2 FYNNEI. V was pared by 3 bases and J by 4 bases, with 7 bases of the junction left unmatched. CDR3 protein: CASSDFGQGVTEAFF. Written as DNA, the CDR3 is TGTGCCAGCAGTGACTTCGGACAGGGTGTCACTGAAGCTTTCTTT.

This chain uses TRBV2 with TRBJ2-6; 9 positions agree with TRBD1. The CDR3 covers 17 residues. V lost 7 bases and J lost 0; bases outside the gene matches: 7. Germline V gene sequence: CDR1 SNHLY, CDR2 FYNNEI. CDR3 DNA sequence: TGTGCCAGCATGTACCGGGACAGGGTCTCTGGGGCCAACGTCCTGACTTTC. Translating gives CASMYRDRVSGANVLTF.

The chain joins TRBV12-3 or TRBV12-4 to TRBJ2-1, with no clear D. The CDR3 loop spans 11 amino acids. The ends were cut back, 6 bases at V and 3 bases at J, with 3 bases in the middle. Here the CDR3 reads CASSYYNEQFF. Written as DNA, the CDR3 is TGTGCCAGCAGCTACTACAATGAGCAGTTCTTC.

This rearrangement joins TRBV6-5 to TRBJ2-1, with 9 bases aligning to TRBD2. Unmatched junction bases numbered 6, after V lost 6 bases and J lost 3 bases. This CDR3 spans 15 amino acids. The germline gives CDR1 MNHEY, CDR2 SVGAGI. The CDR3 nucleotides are TGTGCCAGCAGGAAGTCTAGCGGGAACTACAATGAGCAGTTCTTC. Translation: CASRKSSGNYNEQFF.

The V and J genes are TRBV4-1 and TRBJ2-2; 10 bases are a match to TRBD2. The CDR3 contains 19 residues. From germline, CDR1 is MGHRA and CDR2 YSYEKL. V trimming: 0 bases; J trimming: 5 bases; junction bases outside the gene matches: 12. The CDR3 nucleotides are TGCGCCAGCAGCCAAGAAGGCCTTCTAGCGGGAGATAGTACCGGGGAGCTGTTTTTT. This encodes CASSQEGLLAGDSTGELFF.

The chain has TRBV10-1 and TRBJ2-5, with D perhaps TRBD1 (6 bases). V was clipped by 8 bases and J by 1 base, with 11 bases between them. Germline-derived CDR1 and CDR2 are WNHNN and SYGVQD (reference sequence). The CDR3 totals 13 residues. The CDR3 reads CASARTVQETQYF. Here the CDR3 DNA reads TGCGCCAGCGCCCGGACAGTCCAAGAGACCCAGTACTTC.

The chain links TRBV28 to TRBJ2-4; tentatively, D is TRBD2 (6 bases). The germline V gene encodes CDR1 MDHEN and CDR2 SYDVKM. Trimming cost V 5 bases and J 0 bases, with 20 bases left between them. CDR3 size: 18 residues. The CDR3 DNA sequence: TGTGCCAGCAGTAGTAGCCAGGGAAGGGAGGTAGCCAAAAACATTCAGTACTTC. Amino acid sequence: CASSSSQGREVAKNIQYF.

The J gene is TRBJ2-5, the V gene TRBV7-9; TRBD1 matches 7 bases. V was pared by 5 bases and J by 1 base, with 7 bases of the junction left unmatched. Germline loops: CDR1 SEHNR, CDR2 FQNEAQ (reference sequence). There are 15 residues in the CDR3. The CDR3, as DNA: TGTGCCAGCAGCGTAGGGACAGTGACCCAAGAGACCCAGTACTTC. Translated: CASSVGTVTQETQYF.

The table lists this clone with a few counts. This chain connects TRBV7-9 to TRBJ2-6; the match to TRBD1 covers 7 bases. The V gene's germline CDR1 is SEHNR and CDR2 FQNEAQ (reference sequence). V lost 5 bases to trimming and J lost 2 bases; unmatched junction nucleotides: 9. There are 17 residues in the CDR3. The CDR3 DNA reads TGTGCCAGCAGCCCCCGACAGGGCATCGCTGGGGCCAACGTCCTGACTTTC. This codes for CASSPRQGIAGANVLTF.

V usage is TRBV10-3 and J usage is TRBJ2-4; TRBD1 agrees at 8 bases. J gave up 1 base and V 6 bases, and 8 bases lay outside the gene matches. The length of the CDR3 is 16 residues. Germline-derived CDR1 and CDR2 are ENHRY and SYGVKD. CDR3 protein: CAISPGQGRAKNIQYF. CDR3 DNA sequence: TGTGCCATCAGCCCCGGACAGGGTCGCGCCAAAAACATTCAGTACTTC.

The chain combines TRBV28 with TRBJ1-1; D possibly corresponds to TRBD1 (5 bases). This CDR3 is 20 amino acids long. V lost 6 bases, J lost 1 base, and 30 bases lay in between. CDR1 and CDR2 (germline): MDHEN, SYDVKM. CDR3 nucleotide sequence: TGTGCCAGCAGAAACCCCTCGGGTCCGAGACAGCGACTGGGGAACACTGAAGCTTTCTTT. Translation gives CASRNPSGPRQRLGNTEAFF.

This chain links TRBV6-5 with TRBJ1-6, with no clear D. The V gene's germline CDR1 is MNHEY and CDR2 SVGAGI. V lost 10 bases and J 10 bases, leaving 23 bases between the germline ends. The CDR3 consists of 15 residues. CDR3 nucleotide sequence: TGTGCCATCAACTCCCCAAGTTTGAGGGTCTCACCCCTCCACTTT. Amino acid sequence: CAINSPSLRVSPLHF.

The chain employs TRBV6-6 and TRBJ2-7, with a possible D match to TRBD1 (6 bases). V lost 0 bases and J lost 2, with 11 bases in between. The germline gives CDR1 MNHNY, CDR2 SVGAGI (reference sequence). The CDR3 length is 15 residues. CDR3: CASSYSRGKTYEQYF. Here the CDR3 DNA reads TGTGCCAGCAGTTACTCGAGGGGGAAAACCTACGAGCAGTACTTC.

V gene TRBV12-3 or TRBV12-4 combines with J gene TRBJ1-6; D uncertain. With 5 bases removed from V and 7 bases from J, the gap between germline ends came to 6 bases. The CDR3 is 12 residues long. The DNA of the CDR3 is TGTGCCAGCAGTCCAGGAAATTCACCCCTCCACTTT. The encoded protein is CASSPGNSPLHF.

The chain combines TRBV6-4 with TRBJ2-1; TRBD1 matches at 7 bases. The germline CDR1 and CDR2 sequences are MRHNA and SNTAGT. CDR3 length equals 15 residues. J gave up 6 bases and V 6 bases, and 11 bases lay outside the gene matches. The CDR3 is CASRPDRVSANEQFF. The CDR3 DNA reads TGTGCCAGCAGGCCCGACAGGGTAAGCGCCAATGAGCAGTTCTTC.

CDR3 nucleotides: TGCGCCAGCAGCCAAGACAGGGGCTGGGACAAAAACATTCAGTACTTC. Translated: CASSQDRGWDKNIQYF. V is TRBV4-1 and J is TRBJ2-4, with a tentative D call TRBD1 (6 bases). V was shortened by 0 bases and J by 3 bases, with 12 bases between the two germline ends. Germline V gives CDR1 MGHRA, CDR2 YSYEKL. The CDR3 has 16 residues.

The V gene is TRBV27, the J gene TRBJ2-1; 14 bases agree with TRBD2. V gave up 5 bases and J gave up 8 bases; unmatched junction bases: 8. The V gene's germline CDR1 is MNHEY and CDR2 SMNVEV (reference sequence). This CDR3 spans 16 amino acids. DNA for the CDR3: TGTGCCAGCAGTCGGAAGGGACTAGCGGGAGATTATGAGCAGTTCTTC. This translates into CASSRKGLAGDYEQFF.

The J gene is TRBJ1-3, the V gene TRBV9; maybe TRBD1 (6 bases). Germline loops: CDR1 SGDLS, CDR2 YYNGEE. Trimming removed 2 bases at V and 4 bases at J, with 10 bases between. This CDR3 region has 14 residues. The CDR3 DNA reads TGTGCCAGCAGCGTCAGGGGTGTCGGAAACACCATATATTTT. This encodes CASSVRGVGNTIYF. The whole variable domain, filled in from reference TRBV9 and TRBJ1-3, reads DSGVTQTPKHLITATGQRVTLRCSPRSGDLSVYWYQQSLDQGLQFLIQYYNGEERAKGNILERFSAQQFPDLHSELNLSSLELGDSALYFCASSVRGVGNTIYFGEGSWLTVV.

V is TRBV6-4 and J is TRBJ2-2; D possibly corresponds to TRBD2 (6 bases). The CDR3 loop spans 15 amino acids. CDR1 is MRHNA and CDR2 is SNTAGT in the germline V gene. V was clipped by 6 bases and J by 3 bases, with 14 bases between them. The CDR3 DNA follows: TGTGCCAGCAGCCCCCTAGCGATCGACACCGGGGAGCTGTTTTTT. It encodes CASSPLAIDTGELFF.

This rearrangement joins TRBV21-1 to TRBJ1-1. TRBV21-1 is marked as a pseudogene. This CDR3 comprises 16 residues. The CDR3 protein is CASSKVAGRRNTEAFF. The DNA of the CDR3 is TGTGCCAGCAGCAAAGTTGCAGGGAGGAGGAACACTGAAGCTTTCTTT.